This TCR beta chain was found in a study of a mutant IDH1 vaccine in newly diagnosed glioma. As concerns this clone: No antigen is known for it.

Time point indicated: week 35, safety follow-up. Doses comprised 300 ug of mutant IDH1 20-mer peptide each, plus topical imiquimod. From germline, CDR1 is SGHRS and CDR2 YFSETQ. The germline V and J ends were trimmed by 0 bases and 4 bases, with 10 bases remaining between them. This CDR3 is built from 14 residues. The protocol was immunoSEQ multiplex PCR, while the TCRdb copy is restricted to in-frame clones and leaves out a portion. The sample has tens of thousands of clones, around nine tenths seen once. The specimen was PBMCs, collected from a glioma patient whose treatment included an IDH1 peptide vaccine. This chain connects TRBV5-1 to TRBJ1-1; a weak D match, TRBD1 (5 bases). This sequence originates from a man under 40 with glioma. Here the CDR3 reads CASSLDSGGTEAFF. The CDR3 DNA is TGCGCCAGCAGCTTGGACTCGGGGGGCACTGAAGCTTTCTTT.